The subject of this entry is one T cell receptor (beta chain). Combining a sample-barcoded 5' primer with a J-beta primer mix, a second PCR ran for 7 to 11 cycles. Each cDNA was tagged by a template-switch adaptor containing 12 random nucleotides. Using its own MiXCR run on the 5' RACE reads, TCRdb lists one record per CDR3 protein. The repertoire holds 2 million or so distinct CDR3 sequences, 40% to 55% seen once, with 2.1% in the top ten. This sample was included in a study of blood T cells in healthy people across ages. The germline CDR1 and CDR2 sequences are ENHRY and SYGVKD. This CDR3 has 15 residues. J was trimmed by 2 bases and V by 6 bases; bases with no gene match: 6.

This chain connects TRBV10-3 to TRBJ2-1, with 8 bases identical to TRBD2. The source of this sequence is a woman in her 40s in good health. Source material: blood. The CDR3 sequence: CAIRPSGGAYNEQFF. CDR3 sequence (DNA): TGTGCCATCAGGCCGAGCGGGGGCGCCTACAATGAGCAGTTCTTC.